The 25 T cell receptor beta chains below come from one sample, sequenced in a study of T cell changes during pregnancy in multiple sclerosis. Produced via immunoSEQ multiplex PCR; TCRdb's table is partial and in-frame only. The top ten clones hold 8.3% of a sample with some 30,000 clones, roughly 86% of them seen once. Sequences were derived from CD8+ T cells from peripheral blood mononuclear cells, sampled in the second trimester of pregnancy. These TCRs come from a female donor with multiple sclerosis, enrolled in a pregnancy study.

The chain has TRBV19 and TRBJ2-4; D might be TRBD1 (6 bases). CDR3 size: 17 residues. Germline V gene lookup returns CDR1 LNHDA and CDR2 SQIVND (reference sequence). V dropped 5 bases and J dropped 0 bases, with 17 bases sitting between them. The CDR3 loop is CASSALTGPLAKNIQYF. DNA for the CDR3: TGTGCCAGTAGTGCCCTTACAGGGCCCCTAGCCAAAAACATTCAGTACTTC.

V usage is TRBV19 and J usage is TRBJ2-7; D is possibly TRBD2 (5 bases). The germline V gene has CDR1 LNHDA and CDR2 SQIVND (reference sequence). V lost 3 bases and J 0 bases, leaving 15 bases between the germline ends. This CDR3 region has 16 residues. The CDR3 nucleotides are TGTGCCAGTAGTATGGCGCTCGGGGAAAGCTCCTACGAGCAGTACTTC. As protein: CASSMALGESSYEQYF.

CDR3: CASSVLPGGVYEQYF. CDR3 bases: TGTGCCAGCAGCGTACTGCCAGGGGGCGTCTACGAGCAGTACTTC. J is TRBJ2-7 and V is TRBV9; 8 nucleotides match TRBD1. Losses at the gene ends were 1 base for V and 3 bases for J; bases not matched to a gene: 6. Looked up from germline, CDR1 is SGDLS and CDR2 is YYNGEE. The CDR3 sequence is 15 residues long.

J is TRBJ2-2 and V is TRBV7-3; 11 nucleotides match TRBD2. Unmatched junction bases numbered 7, after V lost 6 bases and J lost 4 bases. The CDR3 extends over 16 amino acids. In germline, CDR1 is SGHTA, CDR2 FQGTGA. CDR3 in amino acids: CASSIAGGPGTGELFF. For the CDR3, the DNA is TGTGCCAGCAGTATAGCGGGGGGGCCGGGCACCGGGGAGCTGTTTTTT.

The rearrangement uses TRBV6-1 and TRBJ2-3; 11 positions agree with TRBD2. This CDR3 comprises 15 residues. The V and J ends lost 8 bases and 4 bases, in that order; junction bases with no gene match: 8. CDR1 is MNHNS, CDR2 SASEGT, per germline. CDR3 in DNA: TGTGCCAGCGCCTCTACTAGCGGGGGTGCAGATACGCAGTATTTT. Translation gives CASASTSGGADTQYF.

In its sample, this clone was seen once. This rearrangement joins TRBV11-2 to TRBJ1-3, with unresolved D. The CDR3 is 16 amino acids. In germline, CDR1 is SGHAT, CDR2 FQNNGV. V was pared by 0 bases and J by 0 bases, with 9 bases between. CDR3 sequence reads: CASSLEGGLSGNTIYF. Here the CDR3 DNA reads TGTGCCAGCAGCTTAGAGGGCGGACTCTCTGGAAACACCATATATTTT. The whole variable domain, filled in from reference TRBV11-2 and TRBJ1-3, reads EAGVAQSPRYKIIEKRQSVAFWCNPISGHATLYWYQQILGQGPKLLIQFQNNGVVDDSQLPKDRFSAERLKGVDSTLKIQPAKLEDSAVYLCASSLEGGLSGNTIYFGEGSWLTVV.

The gene calls are TRBV11-2 and TRBJ2-5; 8 nucleotides match TRBD2. J was trimmed by 1 base and V by 1 base; bases with no gene match: 8. CDR3 length: 17 amino acids. Per the germline V gene, CDR1 is SGHAT and CDR2 is FQNNGV. The CDR3 reads CASSLARLAGLQETQYF. CDR3 DNA sequence: TGTGCCAGCAGCTTAGCGCGGCTAGCGGGCCTCCAAGAGACCCAGTACTTC.

V usage is TRBV4-3 and J usage is TRBJ2-1; 8 bases agree with TRBD2. The CDR3 runs to 16 residues. CDR1 is LGHNA and CDR2 is YSLEER in the germline V gene. Trimming cost V 1 base and J 5 bases; bases outside gene matches: 7. The CDR3: CASSQAGGDWHNEQFF. DNA of the CDR3: TGCGCCAGCAGCCAAGCCGGGGGGGACTGGCACAATGAGCAGTTCTTC.

The V call is TRBV30, the J call TRBJ2-3; TRBD1 is a possible D gene (5 bases). In germline, CDR1 is GTSNPN, CDR2 SVGIG (reference sequence). V was shortened by 1 base and J by 2 bases, with 10 bases between the two germline ends. CDR3 length equals 14 residues. As DNA, the CDR3 is TGTGCCTGGAGTGGGGGCGGAAACACAGATACGCAGTATTTT. It yields the protein CAWSGGGNTDTQYF.

J is TRBJ1-1 and V is TRBV2, with D unclear. Germline CDR1 and CDR2: SNHLY and FYNNEI. The CDR3 covers 15 residues. V lost 5 bases to trimming and J lost 1 base, with 14 bases between them. Here the CDR3 DNA reads TGTGCCAGCAGTCCCTGGGGAGGGAGGAACACTGAAGCTTTCTTT. This codes for CASSPWGGRNTEAFF.

Comments on this clone: Other DNA sequences from this sample encode an identical CDR3 as well. This chain connects TRBV7-8 to TRBJ2-5; TRBD2 matches at 11 bases. CDR3 length: 15 amino acids. The V and J ends lost 3 bases and 4 bases, in that order; junction bases with no gene match: 4. Germline assignment: CDR1 SGHVS and CDR2 FQNEAQ. CDR3 coding DNA: TGTGCCAGCAGCTTGGGTAGCGGGGGGGGAGAGACCCAGTACTTC. This gives the protein CASSLGSGGGETQYF.

This sequence joins TRBV10-3 and TRBJ2-1; the D is unclear. V was clipped by 0 bases and J by 2 bases, with 8 bases between them. The germline gives CDR1 ENHRY, CDR2 SYGVKD. The CDR3 totals 15 residues. CDR3 sequence reads: CAISESVQTYNEQFF. CDR3 bases: TGTGCCATCAGTGAGTCGGTACAGACCTACAATGAGCAGTTCTTC.

V is TRBV6-4 and J is TRBJ2-3, with 12 nucleotides matching TRBD1. Per germline, CDR1 MRHNA and CDR2 SNTAGT. Germline trimming cut 4 bases from V and 14 bases from J; bases unmatched to any gene: 16. The CDR3 contains 16 residues. DNA for the CDR3: TGTGCCAGCAGTGTCGATCCGGGACAGGGGGCGCGGGTTCTGTATTTT. Amino acid sequence: CASSVDPGQGARVLYF.

The rearrangement uses TRBV7-2 and TRBJ2-1; 14 bases are a match to TRBD2. V trimming: 5 bases; J trimming: 3 bases; junction bases outside the gene matches: 12. The germline CDR1 and CDR2 sequences are SGHTA and FQGNSA. The CDR3 is 19 residues long. This chain's CDR3 is CASSLLGLAGDLIYNEQFF. The CDR3, as DNA: TGTGCCAGCAGCCTCTTGGGACTAGCGGGGGATCTTATCTACAATGAGCAGTTCTTC. Full variable domain (missing parts from reference TRBV7-2 and TRBJ2-1): GAGVSQSPSNKVTEKGKDVELRCDPISGHTALYWYRQSLGQGLEFLIYFQGNSAPDKSGLPSDRFSAERTGGSVSTLTIQRTQQEDSAVYLCASSLLGLAGDLIYNEQFFGPGTRLTVL.

This clone has only a few counts. The V call is TRBV13, the J call TRBJ2-3, with 8 bases fitting TRBD1. CDR1 PRHDT and CDR2 FYEKMQ come from the germline V gene (reference sequence). The length of the CDR3 is 16 residues. V gave up 4 bases and J gave up 5 bases; unmatched junction bases: 11. CDR3 nucleotide sequence: TGTGCCAGCAGCTCAACACGACAGGGGAGTGAAGATACGCAGTATTTT. This codes for CASSSTRQGSEDTQYF.

The chain links TRBV27 to TRBJ2-7; the D gene is possibly TRBD1 (6 bases). Germline V CDR1 and CDR2: MNHEY, SMNVEV (reference sequence). Trimming removed 5 bases from V and 3 bases from J, with 8 bases in between. The CDR3 has 12 amino acids. CDR3 DNA sequence: TGTGCCAGCAGTCCGACAGGCTACGAGCAGTACTTC. Its protein product is CASSPTGYEQYF.

The chain recombines TRBV4-1 with TRBJ2-7, with 8 nucleotides matching TRBD1. The germline gives CDR1 MGHRA, CDR2 YSYEKL. The trim removed 0 bases at V and 4 bases at J, leaving 8 bases unmatched. The CDR3 is 16 residues long. This chain's CDR3 is CASSQDVRTGRYEQYF. The CDR3 DNA reads TGCGCCAGCAGCCAAGATGTTCGGACAGGGAGATACGAGCAGTACTTC.

This chain joins TRBV5-8 and TRBJ2-7; 11 bases match TRBD1. The germline gives CDR1 SGHTS, CDR2 YDEGEE. This CDR3 spans 16 amino acids. V trimming: 0 bases; J trimming: 2 bases; junction bases outside the gene matches: 4. CDR3 in amino acids: CASSLALGQGAYEQYF. The CDR3 DNA follows: TGTGCCAGCAGCTTGGCCTTGGGACAGGGGGCCTACGAGCAGTACTTC.

The V and J genes are TRBV28 and TRBJ2-3, with a weak D call TRBD1 (5 bases). V lost 5 bases to trimming and J lost 7 bases, with 10 bases between them. This CDR3 spans 12 amino acids. CDR1 is MDHEN and CDR2 is SYDVKM in the germline V gene. The CDR3 bases are TGTGCCAGCAGTCTTGGGGCAAATACGCAGTATTTT. The encoded protein is CASSLGANTQYF.

This clone was detected a few times. The gene calls are TRBV6-4 and TRBJ2-2; TRBD1 matches 8 bases. Per the germline V gene, CDR1 is MRHNA and CDR2 is SNTAGT. CDR3 length: 16 amino acids. Germline trimming cut 0 bases from V and 6 bases from J; bases unmatched to any gene: 6. As DNA, the CDR3 is TGTGCCAGCAGTGACTCGGTAGCAGGGGGCTCCGGGGAGCTGTTTTTT. This translates into CASSDSVAGGSGELFF.

The chain carries TRBV7-2 and TRBJ2-1; TRBD2 aligns across 12 bases. The CDR3 totals 15 residues. In germline, CDR1 is SGHTA, CDR2 FQGNSA. The trim removed 1 base at V and 10 bases at J, leaving 5 bases unmatched. The CDR3 spells CASSLVASGGAEQFF. The CDR3 DNA reads TGTGCCAGCAGCTTAGTGGCTAGCGGGGGGGCGGAGCAGTTCTTC.

This clone was seen a few times. The rearrangement uses TRBV21-1 and TRBJ2-1; the table names TRBD2, a call not compared with the DNA. TRBV21-1 is a recognized pseudogene. This CDR3 has 15 residues. CDR3 in DNA: TGTGCCAGCAGCCCCGTTAGCGATGGGTACAATGAGCAGTTCTTC. Translated: CASSPVSDGYNEQFF.

The CDR3 sequence is CASMGQNTEAFF. Written as DNA, the CDR3 is TGTGCCAGCATGGGACAAAACACTGAAGCTTTCTTT. V gene TRBV2 combines with J gene TRBJ1-1, with D maybe TRBD1 (6 bases). Germline CDR1 and CDR2: SNHLY and FYNNEI. The CDR3 loop spans 12 amino acids. Trimming took 7 bases from V and 2 from J, leaving 8 bases between them.

V and J are TRBV30 and TRBJ2-1; 8 positions agree with TRBD1. CDR1 is GTSNPN, CDR2 SVGIG, per germline (reference sequence). V was pared by 2 bases and J by 5 bases, with 11 bases of the junction left unmatched. This CDR3 is 16 amino acids long. Written as DNA, the CDR3 is TGTGCCTGGAGTTTTTACAGGGGGAGAAGTAACAATGAGCAGTTCTTC. Encoded protein: CAWSFYRGRSNNEQFF.

The chain couples TRBV5-1 to TRBJ1-2, with D unresolved. Trimming removed 4 bases from V and 6 bases from J, with 16 bases in between. CDR3 length: 14 residues. Germline V gene lookup returns CDR1 SGHRS and CDR2 YFSETQ. CDR3 region: CASSPGVREDGYTF. The CDR3 DNA follows: TGCGCCAGCAGCCCCGGGGTGAGGGAGGATGGCTACACCTTC.